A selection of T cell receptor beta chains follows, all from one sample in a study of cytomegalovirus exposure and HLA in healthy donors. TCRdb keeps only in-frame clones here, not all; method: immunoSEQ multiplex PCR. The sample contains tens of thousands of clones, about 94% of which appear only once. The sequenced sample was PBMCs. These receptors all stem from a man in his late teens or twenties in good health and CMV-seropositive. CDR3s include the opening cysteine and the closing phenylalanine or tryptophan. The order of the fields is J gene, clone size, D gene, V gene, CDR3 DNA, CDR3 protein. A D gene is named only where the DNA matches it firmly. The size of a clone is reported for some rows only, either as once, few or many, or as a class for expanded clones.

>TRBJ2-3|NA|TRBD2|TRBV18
TGTGCCAGCTCACCTAGGAGCGGGGGCGTGGGAGATACGCAGTATTTT
CASSPRSGGVGDTQYF
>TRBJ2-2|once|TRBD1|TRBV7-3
TGTGCCAGCAGCTTGGACAGGGTGGACACCGGGGAGCTGTTTTTT
CASSLDRVDTGELFF
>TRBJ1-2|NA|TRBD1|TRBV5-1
TGCGCCAGCAGCTCCCGACAGGGGAACTATGGCTACACCTTC
CASSSRQGNYGYTF
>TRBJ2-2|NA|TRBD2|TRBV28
TGTGCCAGCAGACGCTACCCGGGACTAGCGGCCCTATTGGAGCTGTTTTTT
CASRRYPGLAALLELFF
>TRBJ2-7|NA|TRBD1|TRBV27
TGTGCCAGCAGTTGGTCCCAGGGGGCGTCCTACGAGCAGTACTTC
CASSWSQGASYEQYF
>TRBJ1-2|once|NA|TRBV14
TGTGCCAGCAGCGCCCAGGGCGACTATGGCTACACCTTC
CASSAQGDYGYTF
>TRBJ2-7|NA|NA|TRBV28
TGTGCCAGCACCTCCCTCTACGAGCAGTACTTC
CASTSLYEQYF
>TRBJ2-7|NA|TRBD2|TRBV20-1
TGCAGTGCTTTCGGGGGGTCTAAGCAGTACTTC
CSAFGGSKQYF
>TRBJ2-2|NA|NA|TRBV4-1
TGCGCCAGCAGCCAGCGACTCTCGAACACCGGGGAGCTGTTTTTT
CASSQRLSNTGELFF
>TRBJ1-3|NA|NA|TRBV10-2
TGCGCCAGCAGCCCCCAATTAGGGGCCGGAAACACCATATATTTT
CASSPQLGAGNTIYF
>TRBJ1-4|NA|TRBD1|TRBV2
TGTGCCAGCAGTGAGAGTGGCAGGGGGGTTGAAAAACTGTTTTTT
CASSESGRGVEKLFF
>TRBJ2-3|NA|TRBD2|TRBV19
TGTGCCAGTGGAATTAGCGGGGAGGGAGATACGCAGTATTTT
CASGISGEGDTQYF
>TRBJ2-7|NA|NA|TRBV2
TGTGCCAGCCAGGAGGTAGTCCGAACCCACGAGCAGTACTTC
CASQEVVRTHEQYF
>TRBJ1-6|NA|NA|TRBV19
TGTGCCAGTAGTATACAGGGATCGGGGGGTTCACCCCTCCACTTT
CASSIQGSGGSPLHF
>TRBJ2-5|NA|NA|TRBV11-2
TGTGCCAGCAGCTTAGCGGGAGAGACCCAGTACTTC
CASSLAGETQYF
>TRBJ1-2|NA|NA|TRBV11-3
TGTGCCAGCAGCCCTACGGGGGGTGGCTATGGCTACACCTTC
CASSPTGGGYGYTF
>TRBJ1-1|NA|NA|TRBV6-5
TGTGCCAGCGGAACACAGGGCGACACTGAAGCTTTCTTT
CASGTQGDTEAFF
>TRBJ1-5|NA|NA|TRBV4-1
TGCGCCAGCAGTCCGCTCCCCGGGGCCCCAGGGGACCAGCCCCAGCATTTT
CASSPLPGAPGDQPQHF
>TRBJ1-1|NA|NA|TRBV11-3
TGTGCCAGCAGCTTAGTTAGGGGGACGGTGAACACTGAAGCTTTCTTT
CASSLVRGTVNTEAFF
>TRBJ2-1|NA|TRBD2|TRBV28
TGTGCCAGCAGTTCCCTGGGGCTAGCGGGAGTATCTAGGGATGAGCAGTTCTTC
CASSSLGLAGVSRDEQFF
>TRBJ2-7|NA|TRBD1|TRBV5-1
TGCGCCAGCAGCTTTGGGACAGAAACCTACGAGCAGTACTTC
CASSFGTETYEQYF
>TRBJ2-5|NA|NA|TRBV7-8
TGTGCCAGCAGCTTCTTTTCCCGGAGGTGGAAGACCCAGTACTTC
CASSFFSRRWKTQYF
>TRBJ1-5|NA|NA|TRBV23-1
TGCGCCAGCAAAACTATCGGGGGAAGTCAGCCCCAGCATTTT
CASKTIGGSQPQHF
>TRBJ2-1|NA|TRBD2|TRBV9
TGTGCCAGCAGCGTAAGCGGGGCCAATCCCCACGCCTACAATGAGCAGTTCTTC
CASSVSGANPHAYNEQFF
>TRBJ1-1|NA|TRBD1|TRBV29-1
TGCAGCGTGGGCCGAGGGACAGCGAACACTGAAGCTTTCTTT
CSVGRGTANTEAFF
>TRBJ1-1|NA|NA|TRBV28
TGTGCCAGCAGTTTAGCCACTGGGCTTAAAGCTTTCTTT
CASSLATGLKAFF
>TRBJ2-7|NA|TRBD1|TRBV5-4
TGTGCCAGCAGCTCAGGGGACAGGGGGCTCTACGAGCAGTACTTC
CASSSGDRGLYEQYF
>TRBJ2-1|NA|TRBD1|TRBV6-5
TGTGCCAGCAGTTATGGTTGGACAGGGGGCGGTGAGCAGTTCTTC
CASSYGWTGGGEQFF
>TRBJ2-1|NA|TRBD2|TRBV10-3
TGTGCCATCAGTGTCGGCGGGGGGGCCAATGAGCAGTTCTTC
CAISVGGGANEQFF
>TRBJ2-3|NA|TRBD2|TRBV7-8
TGTGCCAGCAGCTTAGGGACTAGCGGGAGTAAGCAGTATTTT
CASSLGTSGSKQYF